The rows below give T cell receptor beta chains drawn from one sample of a study of T cells in Graves' hyperthyroidism and ophthalmopathy. TCRdb fed the multiplex PCR reads into MiXCR, producing one record per CDR3 protein. The sample contains 500,000 to 700,000 distinct CDR3 sequences, over 15% of which appear only once. Input material: blood. Receptors were obtained from a woman aged 18-30 years with Graves' hyperthyroidism. CDR3s include the opening cysteine and the closing phenylalanine or tryptophan. Fields, in order: D gene, clone size, CDR3 length, J gene, V gene, CDR3 protein, CDR3 DNA. A D gene is named only where the DNA matches it firmly. Not every row has a clone size; where given, it reads once, few, many or a size class.

>-|-|13|TRBJ2-7|TRBV6-1
CASSESGRYEQYF
TGTGCCAGCAGTGAATCAGGGCGGTACGAGCAGTACTTC
>-|many|11|TRBJ1-1|TRBV3-1
CASGGDTEAFF
TGTGCCAGCGGCGGAGACACTGAAGCTTTCTTT
>-|few|16|TRBJ2-5|TRBV5-1
CASSFLALEGRETQYF
TGCGCCAGCAGCTTCCTCGCACTAGAGGGCCGCGAGACCCAGTACTTC
>-|few|15|TRBJ1-6|TRBV4-1
CASSQVPRGAAPLHF
TGCGCCAGCAGCCAAGTTCCAAGGGGAGCGGCACCCCTCCACTTT
>TRBD2|few|14|TRBJ2-2|TRBV12-3/TRBV12-4
CASSTSGNTGELFF
TGTGCCAGCAGTACTAGCGGGAACACCGGGGAGCTGTTTTTT
>-|many|14|TRBJ1-1|TRBV6-5
CASSYGGTNTEAFF
TGTGCCAGCAGTTATGGGGGCACGAACACTGAAGCTTTCTTT
>TRBD1|few|14|TRBJ1-1|TRBV19
CASSIKGTATEAFF
TGTGCCAGTAGTATAAAAGGGACAGCAACTGAAGCTTTCTTT
>-|many|14|TRBJ2-7|TRBV7-9
CASSLAGQRYEQYF
TGTGCCAGCAGCTTAGCGGGGCAGCGTTACGAGCAGTACTTC
>-|-|15|TRBJ2-7|TRBV14
CASSQDVWRNDEQYF
TGTGCCAGCAGCCAAGATGTTTGGAGAAATGACGAGCAGTACTTC
>TRBD2|-|15|TRBJ2-7|TRBV9
CASSPLQREGYEQYF
TGTGCCAGCAGCCCTCTTCAGCGGGAGGGCTACGAGCAGTACTTC
>TRBD2|-|18|TRBJ2-5|TRBV7-2
CASSPPGTSGGTVETQYF
TGTGCCAGCAGCCCGCCCGGGACTAGCGGGGGGACTGTGGAGACCCAGTACTTC
>TRBD1|many|15|TRBJ2-5|TRBV12-3/TRBV12-4
CASSLEPDRVETQYF
TGTGCCAGCAGTTTAGAGCCGGACAGGGTGGAGACCCAGTACTTC
>TRBD1|few|13|TRBJ1-1|TRBV20-1
CSAPDRTDTEAFF
TGCAGTGCGCCGGACAGGACTGACACTGAAGCTTTCTTT
>TRBD1|many|13|TRBJ2-7|TRBV29-1
CSVVRQGTYEQYF
TGCAGCGTTGTCCGACAGGGTACCTACGAGCAGTACTTC
>TRBD1|-|15|TRBJ2-2|TRBV6-1
CASSERTGSAGELFF
TGTGCCAGCAGTGAAAGGACAGGGTCAGCCGGGGAGCTGTTTTTT
>-|many|14|TRBJ2-7|TRBV12-3/TRBV12-4
CASSFSTASYEQYF
TGTGCCAGCAGTTTTTCGACAGCCTCCTACGAGCAGTACTTC
>-|few|14|TRBJ1-1|TRBV5-1
CASSGGTSETEAFF
TGCGCCAGCAGCGGGGGGACAAGCGAGACTGAAGCTTTCTTT
>-|many|14|TRBJ1-1|TRBV7-2
CASSPWGGATEAFF
TGTGCCAGCAGCCCCTGGGGGGGGGCGACTGAAGCTTTCTTT
>-|many|14|TRBJ1-1|TRBV11-2
CASSLWAGNTEAFF
TGTGCCAGCAGCTTATGGGCCGGCAACACTGAAGCTTTCTTT
>-|many|18|TRBJ1-5|TRBV12-3/TRBV12-4
CASSLGRGGQVSNQPQHF
TGTGCCAGCAGTTTAGGGCGGGGAGGGCAGGTTAGCAATCAGCCCCAGCATTTT
>TRBD2|few|17|TRBJ2-7|TRBV11-3
CASSWTSGGASSYEQYF
TGTGCCAGCAGCTGGACTAGCGGGGGGGCCAGCTCCTACGAGCAGTACTTC
>-|few|14|TRBJ1-3|TRBV3-1
CASSQDLAGNTIYF
TGTGCCAGCAGCCAAGATCTGGCGGGAAACACCATATATTTT
>-|few|14|TRBJ1-1|TRBV4-1
CASSQGHGNTEAFF
TGCGCCAGCAGCCAAGGCCATGGGAACACTGAAGCTTTCTTT
>TRBD2|many|15|TRBJ2-7|TRBV28
CASSSKREVSYEQYF
TGTGCCAGCAGTTCGAAGCGGGAAGTCTCCTACGAGCAGTACTTC
>-|many|16|TRBJ2-3|TRBV9
CASSLSGMASTDTQYF
TGTGCCAGCAGCTTATCGGGGATGGCGAGCACAGATACGCAGTATTTT
>-|-|15|TRBJ2-6|TRBV5-8
CASSFEGPGANVLTF
TGTGCCAGCAGCTTTGAGGGGCCCGGGGCCAACGTCCTGACTTTC
>-|few|15|TRBJ1-2|TRBV7-2
CASSQDQNGPYGYTF
TGTGCCAGCAGCCAAGACCAAAACGGGCCCTATGGCTACACCTTC
>-|many|14|TRBJ1-1|TRBV6-1
CASGLAGANTEAFF
TGTGCCAGCGGATTGGCAGGGGCGAACACTGAAGCTTTCTTT
>-|-|15|TRBJ2-1|TRBV19
CASSINRFSYNEQFF
TGTGCCAGTAGTATAAACAGATTCTCCTACAATGAGCAGTTCTTC
>TRBD2|many|14|TRBJ2-7|TRBV28
CASRASGGPYEQYF
TGTGCCAGCAGGGCTAGCGGGGGCCCCTACGAGCAGTACTTC
>-|-|14|TRBJ1-6|TRBV10-2
CASSERQLIAPLHF
TGCGCCAGCAGTGAGCGACAGTTGATTGCACCCCTCCACTTT
>-|many|13|TRBJ1-1|TRBV5-1
CASSYSSNTEAFF
TGCGCCAGCAGCTATTCCTCAAACACTGAAGCTTTCTTT
>-|-|12|TRBJ2-7|TRBV29-1
CSVQALPGEQYF
TGCAGCGTACAGGCGCTCCCGGGCGAGCAGTACTTC
>TRBD1|-|15|TRBJ1-3|TRBV30
CAWGRTGGNGNTIYF
TGTGCCTGGGGCCGGACAGGGGGAAATGGAAACACCATATATTTT
>TRBD1|few|16|TRBJ1-1|TRBV6-2/TRBV6-3
CASSYDQDRLNTEAFF
TGTGCCAGCAGTTACGACCAGGACAGGTTGAACACTGAAGCTTTCTTT
>-|many|13|TRBJ1-1|TRBV12-3/TRBV12-4
CASSSQGRTEAFF
TGTGCCAGCAGTTCCCAGGGAAGGACTGAAGCTTTCTTT
>TRBD1|few|20|TRBJ1-4|TRBV27
CASSLTPPGQRRVLNEKLFF
TGTGCCAGCAGTCTGACACCTCCGGGACAGAGGAGAGTCCTTAATGAAAAACTGTTTTTT
>-|many|16|TRBJ1-2|TRBV5-1
CASSDVPGPPGDGYTF
TGCGCCAGCAGCGACGTCCCGGGACCCCCGGGAGATGGCTACACCTTC
>TRBD2|many|16|TRBJ2-1|TRBV6-5
CASSYSPSGRGDEQFF
TGTGCCAGCAGTTACTCGCCTAGCGGGCGGGGAGATGAGCAGTTCTTC
>TRBD2|-|15|TRBJ2-3|TRBV20-1
CSARGVSGATDTQYF
TGCAGTGCTAGAGGGGTTAGCGGGGCGACAGATACGCAGTATTTT
>-|-|16|TRBJ1-2|TRBV14
CASSQVRPAGVYGYTF
TGTGCCAGCAGCCAAGTAAGGCCAGCGGGAGTCTATGGCTACACCTTC
>TRBD2|many|17|TRBJ2-3|TRBV11-3
CASSSYGTSGGTDTQYF
TGTGCCAGCAGCTCATATGGGACTAGCGGGGGAACAGATACGCAGTATTTT
>-|-|14|TRBJ2-3|TRBV4-1
CASSQVGGLDTQYF
TGCGCCAGCAGCCAAGTCGGCGGGTTGGATACGCAGTATTTT
>TRBD1|few|15|TRBJ1-1|TRBV7-9
CASSPSGTGVTEAFF
TGTGCCAGCAGCCCGAGCGGGACAGGGGTGACTGAAGCTTTCTTT
>-|many|14|TRBJ1-5|TRBV5-6
CASSLGWRNQPQHF
TGTGCCAGCAGCTTGGGTTGGCGAAATCAGCCCCAGCATTTT
>-|many|16|TRBJ2-4|TRBV18
CASSPEGTGAKNIQYF
TGTGCCAGCTCACCGGAGGGTACGGGGGCCAAAAACATTCAGTACTTC
>-|-|14|TRBJ1-3|TRBV9
CASSGPAGGNTIYF
TGTGCCAGCAGCGGCCCCGCGGGGGGAAACACCATATATTTT
>TRBD1|few|15|TRBJ2-2|TRBV11-3
CASSLVTGVTGELFF
TGTGCCAGCAGCTTAGTGACAGGGGTCACCGGGGAGCTGTTCTTT
>-|few|14|TRBJ1-4|TRBV5-1
CASSITGLGEKLFF
TGCGCCAGCAGCATCACAGGGTTAGGTGAAAAACTGTTTTTT
>TRBD2|-|19|TRBJ2-1|TRBV11-3
CASSLVLAGGNARYNEQFF
TGTGCCAGCAGCTTAGTTCTAGCGGGAGGAAACGCGCGGTACAATGAGCAGTTCTTC
>TRBD2|few|17|TRBJ2-3|TRBV6-2/TRBV6-3
CASSYSTGGGVPDTQYF
TGTGCCAGCAGTTACTCGACCGGCGGGGGGGTTCCAGATACGCAGTATTTT
>-|few|13|TRBJ1-6|TRBV30
CAWSPRLDSPLHF
TGTGCCTGGAGTCCCAGGCTTGATTCACCCCTCCACTTT
>-|many|14|TRBJ1-5|TRBV30
CAWSMGDSNQPQHF
TGTGCCTGGAGTATGGGGGATAGCAATCAGCCCCAGCATTTT